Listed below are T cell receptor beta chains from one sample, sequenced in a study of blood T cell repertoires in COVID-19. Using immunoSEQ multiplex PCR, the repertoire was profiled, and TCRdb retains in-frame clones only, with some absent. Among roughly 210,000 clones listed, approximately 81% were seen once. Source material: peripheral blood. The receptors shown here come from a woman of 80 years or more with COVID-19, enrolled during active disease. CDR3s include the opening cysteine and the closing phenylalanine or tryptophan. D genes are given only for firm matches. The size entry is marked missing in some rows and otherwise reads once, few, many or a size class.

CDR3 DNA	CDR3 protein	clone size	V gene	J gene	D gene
TGTGCCAGCATTTCTGCAGGCACTGAAGCTTTCTTT	CASISAGTEAFF	few	TRBV6-5	TRBJ1-1	-
TGTGCCAGCAGTCGTAGCGGGGCTCAGATAGTAACGCAGTATTTT	CASSRSGAQIVTQYF	-	TRBV27	TRBJ2-3	TRBD2
TGTGCCAACCAAAACTTAAACTATGGCTACACCTTC	CANQNLNYGYTF	-	TRBV2	TRBJ1-2	-
TGTGCCAGCAGTTTGGCAAGCGCCAATGGCTACACCTTC	CASSLASANGYTF	-	TRBV28	TRBJ1-2	-
TGTGCCAGCAGCAGACAGGGGATCGCTGGGGCCAACGTCCTGACTTTC	CASSRQGIAGANVLTF	-	TRBV11-2	TRBJ2-6	TRBD1
TGCGCCAGCAGCCAAGTTCCCCCCGGGGGTGCGAACACCGGGGAGCTGTTTTTT	CASSQVPPGGANTGELFF	-	TRBV4-1	TRBJ2-2	-
TGTGCCAGCAGTTACTCTGCAGTCAACAATTCACCCCTCCACTTT	CASSYSAVNNSPLHF	few	TRBV6-6	TRBJ1-6	-
TGCGCCAGCAGCCAAGACAGGGTAGCTGGCTACACCTTC	CASSQDRVAGYTF	-	TRBV4-1	TRBJ1-2	-
TGCAGCGTTGGGGATGGGACTGACTATGGCTACACCTTC	CSVGDGTDYGYTF	-	TRBV29-1	TRBJ1-2	-
TGCGCCAGCAGCCAGGCCCGGGGGGCTGAGCAGTTCTTC	CASSQARGAEQFF	few	TRBV4-1	TRBJ2-1	-
TGTGCCAGCAGCCCAGACAGGGGCCTTAGCTCTGGAAACACCATATATTTT	CASSPDRGLSSGNTIYF	-	TRBV3-1/TRBV3-2	TRBJ1-3	TRBD1
TGTGCCAGCAGATCGACAGGGGCTAACTATGGCTACACCTTC	CASRSTGANYGYTF	-	TRBV28	TRBJ1-2	TRBD1
TGTGCCAGCAGTAGACTGACTAACACTGAAGCTTTCTTT	CASSRLTNTEAFF	-	TRBV3-1/TRBV3-2	TRBJ1-1	-
TGCGCCAGCAGCCAAACAGGGAATCAGCCCCAGCATTTT	CASSQTGNQPQHF	-	TRBV4-1	TRBJ1-5	-
TGTGCCAGCAGTTTATACACAACTAATGAAAAACTGTTTTTT	CASSLYTTNEKLFF	-	TRBV27	TRBJ1-4	-
TGTGCCAGCAGCTTAGTGTACGGTCGGGGGGGCCGGGATACGCAGTATTTT	CASSLVYGRGGRDTQYF	-	TRBV7-2	TRBJ2-3	TRBD2